This T cell receptor beta chain derives from a study of OX40 agonist ivuxolimab in advanced cancers. The overall study: The mean age was around 56 years, ranging from 23 to 79, with around four fifths of participants male.

The assay was immunoSEQ multiplex PCR, and TCRdb's table has in-frame clones only and misses some. The data hold approximately 30,000 clones, with 86% observed a single time. The V end was cut by 5 bases, the J end by 2 bases, with 16 bases between. The CDR3 is 15 residues long. Per germline, CDR1 SSHAT and CDR2 FNYEAQ (reference sequence). The rearrangement links TRBV7-7 to TRBJ2-7, with D tentatively TRBD2 (6 bases). The material sequenced was CD4+ or CD8+ T cells sorted from blood, taken in a trial of the OX40 agonist ivuxolimab. This TCR was sampled from an adult with an advanced solid tumor such as melanoma, head and neck, liver or kidney cancer. The CDR3: CASSPGDGAPYEQYF. The CDR3 nucleotides read TGTGCCAGCAGCCCGGGGGACGGGGCACCCTACGAGCAGTACTTC.